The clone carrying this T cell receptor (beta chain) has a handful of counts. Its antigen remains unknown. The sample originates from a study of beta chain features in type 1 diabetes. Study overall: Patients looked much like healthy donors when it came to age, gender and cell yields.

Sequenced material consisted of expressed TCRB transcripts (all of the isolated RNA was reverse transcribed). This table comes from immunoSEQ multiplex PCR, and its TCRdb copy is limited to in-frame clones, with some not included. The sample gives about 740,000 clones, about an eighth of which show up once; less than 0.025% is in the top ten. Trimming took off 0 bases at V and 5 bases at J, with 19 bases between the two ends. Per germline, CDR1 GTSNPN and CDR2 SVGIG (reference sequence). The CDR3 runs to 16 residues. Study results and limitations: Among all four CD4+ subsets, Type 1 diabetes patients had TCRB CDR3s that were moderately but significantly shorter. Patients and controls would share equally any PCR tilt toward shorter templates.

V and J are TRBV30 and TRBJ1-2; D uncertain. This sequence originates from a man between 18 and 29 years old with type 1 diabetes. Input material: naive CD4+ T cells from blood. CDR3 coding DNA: TGTGCCTGGAGTGTATCGGTTGGCCGCTCCGGTTATGGCTACACCTTC. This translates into CAWSVSVGRSGYGYTF.